This TCR beta chain was identified during a study of vaccination and CD4 T cells after COVID-19. Whole-study results and caveats: SARS-CoV-2-reactive clonotype medians increased from around 20 to 38, not significantly.

Treatment reported: roughly nine-day PBMC culture with coronavirus spike peptide pools or control peptides (ViraFEST assay). Investigators obtained the unexposed donor's CD4+ T cells before the COVID-19 pandemic (2011-2018). TCR sequencing followed the expansion of antigen-specific T cells with peptide pools in ViraFEST. Upon completion of approximately ten days of culture, CD4+ T cells were isolated via negative selection. Oncomine TCR Beta short-read sequencing was applied to DNA from cultured CD4+ T cells. Using its own MiXCR run on the PCR reads, TCRdb lists one record per CDR3 protein. This sample has thousands of distinct CDR3 sequences; approximately 35% occur once, and the top ten carry about 25%. Germline V gives CDR1 GTSNPN, CDR2 SVGIG (reference sequence). The CDR3 has 13 amino acids. The germline V and J ends were trimmed by 0 bases and 4 bases, with 7 bases remaining between them. Worth noting for this clonotype: Its specificity is not known.

The receptor's source is a human donor in good health. V is TRBV30 and J is TRBJ1-5; D gene uncertain. What was sequenced was CD4+ T cells from blood, cultured in vitro. The CDR3 coding sequence is TGTGCCTGGAGTGTACTAGGGAATCAGCCCCAGCATTTT. Residues: CAWSVLGNQPQHF. Filled out from reference TRBV30 and TRBJ1-5, the complete variable domain reads SQTIHQWPATLVQPVGSPLSLECTVEGTSNPNLYWYRQAAGRGLQLLFYSVGIGQISSEVPQNLSASRPQDRQFILSSKKLLLSDSGFYLCAWSVLGNQPQHFGDGTRLSIL.